A selection of T cell receptor beta chains follows, all from one sample in a study of blood T cell repertoires in COVID-19. Assay: immunoSEQ multiplex PCR; the TCRdb copy retains only in-frame clones and omits some. The sample has approximately 120,000 clones; roughly 80% are singletons. Sequencing used peripheral blood. The receptors originated from a human donor in a cohort sampled during active COVID-19. Both conserved end residues are part of each CDR3. The order of the fields is V gene, D gene, clone size, J gene, CDR3 DNA, CDR3 protein. A D gene is named only where the DNA matches it firmly. Size is omitted from some rows. Given values are once, few, many or a class for expanded clones.

TRBV6-5	NA	NA	TRBJ2-7	TGTGCCAGCTTTGGCGGTTCCGCGCAGTACTTC	CASFGGSAQYF
TRBV4-1	NA	NA	TRBJ1-5	TGCGCCAGCAGCCAAGTAGGGGGCAATCAGCCCCAGCATTTT	CASSQVGGNQPQHF
TRBV19	NA	NA	TRBJ1-5	TGTGCCAGTAGTACGGAGAGGCGGTCCAATCAGCCCCAGCATTTT	CASSTERRSNQPQHF
TRBV29-1	NA	NA	TRBJ1-5	TGCAGCATCTCACAGGGTAGATATCAGCCCCAGCATTTT	CSISQGRYQPQHF
TRBV4-3	TRBD2	NA	TRBJ2-5	TGCGCCAGCAGCCAAGACCTAGCGGGAGTGTCAGAGACCCAGTACTTC	CASSQDLAGVSETQYF
TRBV7-2	TRBD1	NA	TRBJ1-3	TGTGCCAGCAGCGAAAGACAGGGGGCTTCCCACACCATATATTTT	CASSERQGASHTIYF
TRBV7-6	NA	NA	TRBJ2-3	TGTGCCAGCAGCCCCACCAGGGGGGCAGGTACAGATACGCAGTATTTT	CASSPTRGAGTDTQYF
TRBV25-1	TRBD2	NA	TRBJ2-7	TGTGCCAGCAGTGAATTGCTAGCGGGATGGGAACAGTACTTC	CASSELLAGWEQYF
TRBV5-4	TRBD2	NA	TRBJ2-5	TGTGCCAGCAGCATCGGACTAGCGGGGGAAGAGACCCAGTACTTC	CASSIGLAGEETQYF
TRBV6-6	NA	few	TRBJ1-5	TGTGCCAGCGCCGGGGGGGTTATCTGGGAACAGCCCCAGCATTTT	CASAGGVIWEQPQHF
TRBV5-1	TRBD2	NA	TRBJ2-3	TGCGCCAGCAGCTCTAGCGGGGGGGCCGCAGATACGCAGTATTTT	CASSSSGGAADTQYF
TRBV7-9	TRBD1	once	TRBJ2-7	TGTGCCAGCAGCTTACCTGGACAGGGGACCGAGCAGTACTTC	CASSLPGQGTEQYF
TRBV24-1	TRBD2	NA	TRBJ2-1	TGTGCCACCAGTGACCCTTTAGCGGGTAACAATGAGCAGTTCTTC	CATSDPLAGNNEQFF
TRBV6-6	TRBD1	few	TRBJ1-2	TGTGCCAGCAGTACAGACAGGGCCACCTATGGCTACACCTTC	CASSTDRATYGYTF
TRBV13	TRBD1	NA	TRBJ1-4	TGTGCCAGCAGCTCGGACAGGGGGTCTAATGAAAAACTGTTTTTT	CASSSDRGSNEKLFF
TRBV6-5	TRBD1	NA	TRBJ1-6	TGTGCCAGCAAGGGGGCGGTGGGTTCACCCCTCCACTTT	CASKGAVGSPLHF
TRBV2	NA	NA	TRBJ2-7	TGTGCCAGCAGTGAAGTGCCAGGTCCATCCTACGAGCAGTACTTC	CASSEVPGPSYEQYF
TRBV9	TRBD2	NA	TRBJ2-3	TGTGCCAGCAGCCCACGACTAGCGGGAGGTGCTGATACGCAGTATTTT	CASSPRLAGGADTQYF
TRBV7-6	NA	once	TRBJ2-3	TGTGCCAGCAGCTTAGTACAGATCACAGATACGCAGTATTTT	CASSLVQITDTQYF
TRBV27	TRBD1	NA	TRBJ1-2	TGTGCCAGCAGCCCGACAGGGGGCCTGGGAGGCTACACCTTC	CASSPTGGLGGYTF
TRBV6-6	NA	few	TRBJ1-1	TGTGCCAGCAGTTACCCCCCTAAAGAGACTGAAGCTTTCTTT	CASSYPPKETEAFF
TRBV4-1	TRBD1	NA	TRBJ2-5	TGCGCCAGCAGCCCATGGACAGGGGGTGTAGAGACCCAGTACTTC	CASSPWTGGVETQYF
TRBV4-3	NA	NA	TRBJ2-7	TGCGCCAGCAGCCAAGGGACAGAGTCCTACGAGCAGTACTTC	CASSQGTESYEQYF
TRBV4-3	NA	NA	TRBJ2-7	TGCGCCAGCAGCCGGGAAGGACAACTTTACGAGCAGTACTTC	CASSREGQLYEQYF
TRBV4-1	TRBD2	NA	TRBJ2-7	TGCGCCAGCAGCCAAGACCCCGGGGGGGCACGGGAGCAGTACTTC	CASSQDPGGAREQYF
TRBV6-5	TRBD1	NA	TRBJ1-1	TGTGCCAGCAGTAGTGCCGGGACAGGGGGCACTGAAGCTTTCTTT	CASSSAGTGGTEAFF
TRBV4-3	NA	NA	TRBJ2-7	TGCGCCAGCAGCCTAGATACTCTTAGTTTCGACGAGCAGTACTTC	CASSLDTLSFDEQYF
TRBV7-2	TRBD2	NA	TRBJ2-7	TGTGCCAGCAGCTCAAGCGGGGGAGCCCCCTACGAGCAGTACTTC	CASSSSGGAPYEQYF
TRBV5-6	NA	NA	TRBJ1-6	TGTGCCAGCAGCCCGGGGTCGAATTCACCCCTCCACTTT	CASSPGSNSPLHF
TRBV19	TRBD2	NA	TRBJ2-5	TGTGCCAGTAGTTCTCGGACTAGCGGGGGGGCCGGAGAGACCCAGTACTTC	CASSSRTSGGAGETQYF
TRBV19	TRBD1	NA	TRBJ2-7	TGTGCCAGTAGCGACTCACCCGGGACAGGGGATAACGAGCAGTACTTC	CASSDSPGTGDNEQYF
TRBV7-8	TRBD2	NA	TRBJ2-1	TGTGCCAGCAGCTTAGAGGGGCTAGCGGGAGTTTTCTTC	CASSLEGLAGVFF
TRBV29-1	NA	NA	TRBJ1-2	TGCAGCGTTCTAACTAACTATGGCTACACCTTC	CSVLTNYGYTF
TRBV3-1/TRBV3-2	NA	NA	TRBJ2-3	TGTGCCAGCAGCCACGCCCGCAGGAGCACAGATACGCAGTATTTT	CASSHARRSTDTQYF
TRBV11-2	TRBD2	NA	TRBJ2-1	TGTGCCAGCAGCACCCCCCGCGTAGCGGGGCACTACAATGAGCAGTTCTTC	CASSTPRVAGHYNEQFF
TRBV6-5	TRBD1	NA	TRBJ1-2	TGTGCCAGCACCCAATCAGGGGGCGCTGGCTATGGCTACACCTTC	CASTQSGGAGYGYTF
TRBV19	NA	NA	TRBJ1-2	TGTGCCAGTAGTATCGCGAGACAGGACGCGTTGGATGGCTACACCTTC	CASSIARQDALDGYTF
TRBV7-2	NA	NA	TRBJ1-6	TGTGCCAGCAGCTTACAGAATTCACCCCTCCACTTT	CASSLQNSPLHF
TRBV7-3	NA	NA	TRBJ2-7	TGTGCCAGCAGCTTAAGCGGGGCCTACGAGCAGTACTTC	CASSLSGAYEQYF
TRBV6-4	TRBD1	NA	TRBJ1-3	TGTGCCAGCAGACCCAGGACAGGAGTACCTCAGACTGGAAACACCATATATTTT	CASRPRTGVPQTGNTIYF
TRBV30	TRBD2	NA	TRBJ2-7	TGTGCCTGGAGTGCCAGACTAGCGGACTACGAGCAGTACTTC	CAWSARLADYEQYF
TRBV9	TRBD1	NA	TRBJ2-2	TGTGCCAGCAGCGTAGGGGGACAGGGGTACACCGGGGAGCTGTTTTTT	CASSVGGQGYTGELFF
TRBV9	NA	NA	TRBJ1-3	TGTGCCAGCAGCAATAGCGGACGGCAACTCTCTGGAAACACCATATATTTT	CASSNSGRQLSGNTIYF
TRBV2	NA	NA	TRBJ1-1	TGTGCCAGCAGTTGGTATAAGGGGCAAAGGGACACTGAAGCTTTCTTT	CASSWYKGQRDTEAFF
TRBV19	TRBD1	NA	TRBJ1-1	TGTGCCAGTAGTCCAGGACAGGGGCTATCACCAATTGGAGCTTTCTTT	CASSPGQGLSPIGAFF